These 2 T cell receptor beta chains originate from one sample sequenced in a study of cytomegalovirus exposure and HLA in healthy donors. With 60 Vbeta and 13 Jbeta primers, the PCR was carried out. Profiled with immunoSEQ multiplex PCR; TCRdb holds only in-frame clones, not every one. The sample shows roughly 140,000 clones, 50% to 75% of them seen only once. Sequenced: PBMCs. These receptor sequences come from a woman aged 25-40 years in good health and CMV-seropositive.

This sequence joins TRBV27 and TRBJ2-2, with 8 bases matching TRBD1. Germline V gives CDR1 MNHEY, CDR2 SMNVEV (reference sequence). The CDR3 consists of 13 residues. Trimming took 5 bases from V and 7 from J; bases not matched to a gene: 3. The CDR3 sequence is CASSRTGIGELFF. The CDR3 DNA follows: TGTGCCAGCAGTAGGACAGGGATCGGGGAGCTGTTTTTT.

The chain employs TRBV7-6 and TRBJ2-7, with TRBD2 as a possible D gene (5 bases). Germline CDR1 reads SGHVS; CDR2 reads FNYEAQ. V gave up 0 bases and J gave up 0 bases, with 12 bases separating them. This CDR3 comprises 16 residues. The CDR3 nucleotides are TGTGCCAGCAGCTTAGCGAACGAGGGCCGCTCCTACGAGCAGTACTTC. This translates into CASSLANEGRSYEQYF.